This passage covers 32 T cell receptor beta chains from one sample sequenced in a study of cytomegalovirus exposure and HLA in healthy donors. The PCR was carried out with 60 Vbeta primers and 13 Jbeta primers. Sequencing was performed with immunoSEQ multiplex PCR; in TCRdb, only in-frame clones are kept and a portion is missing. The sample has under 75,000 clones, roughly 88% seen once. Sequencing was carried out using PBMCs. The source is a woman aged 25 to 45 in good health and CMV-seronegative.

CDR3 nucleotides: TGTGCCAGCAGCCCGGACAGGGTCGGCTCCTACGAGCAGTACTTC. Translated, it gives CASSPDRVGSYEQYF. The V gene is TRBV7-8, the J gene TRBJ2-7, with 8 bases matching TRBD1. V was clipped by 5 bases and J by 0 bases; unmatched bases: 6. The CDR3 contains 15 residues. Germline V CDR1 and CDR2: SGHVS, FQNEAQ.

This clone was seen a few times. This chain links TRBV4-3 with TRBJ1-1, with D uncertain. The CDR3 has 14 amino acids. Germline CDR1 and CDR2: LGHNA and YSLEER. V lost 2 bases to trimming and J lost 1 base, with 8 bases between them. DNA of the CDR3: TGCGCCAGCAGCCAAATGAGAAGGAACACTGAAGCTTTCTTT. Its protein product is CASSQMRRNTEAFF.

The chain recombines TRBV21-1 with TRBJ2-3; the table's D call, TRBD1, has no DNA check behind it. TRBV21-1 is a recognized pseudogene. This CDR3 is built from 14 residues. CDR3 DNA: TGTGCCAGCAGCAAAAATGACAGAACAGATACGCAGTATTTT. Amino acid sequence: CASSKNDRTDTQYF.

As regards this clone: One end of the junction is discordant with germline, which a read error may explain. The rearrangement joins TRBV5-1 to TRBJ2-5; TRBD2 is a possible D gene (6 bases). The length of the CDR3 is 14 residues. Looked up from germline, CDR1 is SGHRS and CDR2 is YFSETQ. The CDR3 region is CASSRGFGQETQYF. Written as DNA, the CDR3 is TGTGCCAGCAGCCGGGGGTTCGGGCAAGAGACCCAGTACTTC. Complete variable domain (other parts from reference TRBV5-1 and TRBJ2-5): KAGVTQTPRYLIKTRGQQVTLSCSPISGHRSVSWYQQTPGQGLQFLFEYFSETQRNKGNFPGRFSGRQFSNSRSEMNVSTLELGDSALYLCASSRGFGQETQYFGPGTRLLVL.

The chain uses TRBV6-6 and TRBJ2-7, with 8 bases lining up with TRBD2. CDR3 length equals 16 residues. Per the germline V gene, CDR1 is MNHNY and CDR2 is SVGAGI (reference sequence). The V and J ends lost 7 bases and 2 bases, in that order; junction bases with no gene match: 13. CDR3 residues: CASTQILAGRAYEQYF. CDR3 sequence (DNA): TGTGCCAGCACTCAAATTCTAGCGGGTCGTGCCTACGAGCAGTACTTC.

The V and J genes are TRBV19 and TRBJ2-1, with 10 bases aligning to TRBD2. The CDR3 totals 16 residues. J gave up 0 bases and V 6 bases, and 5 bases lay outside the gene matches. CDR1 and CDR2 from the germline V gene are LNHDA and SQIVND (reference sequence). CDR3 residues: CASRGLADYSYNEQFF. CDR3 in DNA: TGTGCCAGTAGAGGACTAGCGGATTACTCCTACAATGAGCAGTTCTTC.

The genes are TRBV28 and TRBJ1-1; 12 nucleotides align to TRBD1. The J segment lost 4 bases and the V segment lost 6 bases, leaving 12 bases of the junction unmatched. Germline lookup yields CDR1 MDHEN and CDR2 SYDVKM. The CDR3 runs to 17 residues. The CDR3 is CASRIGGTGGAVTEAFF. As DNA, the CDR3 is TGTGCCAGCAGAATAGGTGGGACAGGGGGCGCGGTCACTGAAGCTTTCTTT.

This chain connects TRBV5-6 to TRBJ2-5; D possibly corresponds to TRBD1 (6 bases). CDR3 length: 15 amino acids. V lost 1 base and J 11 bases, leaving 21 bases between the germline ends. In germline, CDR1 is SGHDT, CDR2 YYEEEE. CDR3 sequence: CASSLRQGTPGEQYF. The CDR3 nucleotides are TGTGCCAGCAGCTTGCGGCAGGGGACCCCAGGGGAGCAGTACTTC. Supplemented by reference TRBV5-6 and TRBJ2-5, the full variable domain reads DAGVTQSPTHLIKTRGQQVTLRCSPKSGHDTVSWYQQALGQGPQFIFQYYEEEERQRGNFPDRFSGHQFPNYSSELNVNALLLGDSALYLCASSLRQGTPGEQYFGPGTRLLVL.

The chain is built from TRBV19 and TRBJ2-6; 12 positions agree with TRBD1. Germline V gives CDR1 LNHDA, CDR2 SQIVND (reference sequence). This CDR3 is 19 amino acids long. The junction had 10 bases not matched to a gene; V was cut back by 4 bases and J by 3 bases. CDR3 amino acids: CASSSGPGQGADGANVLTF. CDR3 DNA sequence: TGTGCCAGTAGTAGCGGACCGGGACAGGGGGCGGATGGGGCCAACGTCCTGACTTTC.

The chain joins TRBV10-1 to TRBJ2-1; 9 bases are a match to TRBD2. The CDR3 sequence is 15 residues long. Germline V gene data show CDR1 as WNHNN and CDR2 as SYGVQD (reference sequence). V lost 4 bases to trimming and J lost 5 bases; unmatched junction nucleotides: 6. Written as DNA, the CDR3 is TGCGCCAGCAGTGCCCAGCTAGCGGGAAACAATGAGCAGTTCTTC. It translates to CASSAQLAGNNEQFF.

This rearrangement joins TRBV27 to TRBJ1-1, with 7 positions matching TRBD1. CDR3 length equals 15 residues. Trimming removed 2 bases from V and 2 bases from J; junction bases left unmatched: 5. Germline V gives CDR1 MNHEY, CDR2 SMNVEV (reference sequence). The CDR3 DNA follows: TGTGCCAGCAGTTTAGCCGGGACAGCTAACACTGAAGCTTTCTTT. It translates to CASSLAGTANTEAFF.

This clone was picked up one time. The chain uses TRBV7-2 and TRBJ2-7; 10 bases agree with TRBD1. From germline, CDR1 is SGHTA and CDR2 FQGNSA. The CDR3 consists of 15 residues. V dropped 1 base and J dropped 2; count of bases not matched to a gene: 2. The CDR3 bases are TGTGCCAGCAGCTTAGGGACAGGGGGTCCCTACGAGCAGTACTTC. Translated: CASSLGTGGPYEQYF. Together with reference TRBV7-2 and TRBJ2-7, the CDR3 gives the full variable domain: GAGVSQSPSNKVTEKGKDVELRCDPISGHTALYWYRQSLGQGLEFLIYFQGNSAPDKSGLPSDRFSAERTGGSVSTLTIQRTQQEDSAVYLCASSLGTGGPYEQYFGPGTRLTVT.

V gene TRBV18 combines with J gene TRBJ2-3, with D unresolved. The CDR3 is 14 amino acids. V gave up 1 base and J gave up 5 bases, with 10 bases separating them. Germline-derived CDR1 and CDR2 are KGHSH and LQKENI. Here the CDR3 reads CASSPQNSQDTQYF. Here the CDR3 DNA reads TGTGCCAGCTCACCACAGAACAGTCAAGATACGCAGTATTTT.

The chain links TRBV20-1 to TRBJ1-1; D is undetermined. CDR3 length: 10 amino acids. V lost 6 bases, J lost 11 bases, and 13 bases lay in between. Germline lookup yields CDR1 DFQATT and CDR2 SNEGSKA (reference sequence). The CDR3 DNA follows: TGCAGTGCGGCAGGTTGCGGGGCTTTCTTT. Translating gives CSAAGCGAFF.

The V gene is TRBV19, the J gene TRBJ2-2; tentative D call: TRBD1 (5 bases). Deletions cut 7 bases from V and 4 bases from J, with 13 bases between. The CDR3 is made up of 14 amino acids. Germline loops: CDR1 LNHDA, CDR2 SQIVND (reference sequence). The chain's CDR3 is CASTPRQFTGELFF. CDR3 in DNA: TGTGCCAGTACCCCCCGACAGTTCACCGGGGAGCTGTTTTTT.

This chain connects TRBV5-1 to TRBJ2-3, with TRBD2 identical over 10 bases. V was clipped by 0 bases and J by 6 bases; unmatched bases: 4. The CDR3 length is 15 residues. Germline V lookup: CDR1 SGHRS, CDR2 YFSETQ. This CDR3 is CASSLGSSGSDTQYF. As DNA, the CDR3 is TGCGCCAGCAGCTTGGGATCTAGCGGGAGCGATACGCAGTATTTT.

This chain uses TRBV10-3 with TRBJ1-2, with 8 bases matching TRBD1. The CDR3 extends over 17 amino acids. J lost 4 bases, V lost 10 bases, and 20 bases had no gene match. The germline V gene has CDR1 ENHRY and CDR2 SYGVKD. CDR3 region: CATNTGTGKGFPYGYTF. The CDR3 DNA is TGTGCCACAAATACCGGGACAGGCAAGGGTTTTCCCTATGGCTACACCTTC.

V gene TRBV7-9 combines with J gene TRBJ2-1, with 10 bases lining up with TRBD1. This CDR3 has 15 amino acids. Germline CDR1 is SEHNR and CDR2 is FQNEAQ (reference sequence). The V gene end was trimmed by 5 bases and the J gene end by 4 bases; junction bases not matched to a gene: 5. DNA of the CDR3: TGTGCCAGCAGCAACCGGGACAGGGGATACAATGAGCAGTTCTTC. Residues: CASSNRDRGYNEQFF.

The chain combines TRBV9 with TRBJ1-2; D remains unclear. Germline values: CDR1 SGDLS, CDR2 YYNGEE. CDR3 size: 12 residues. The V end was cut by 3 bases, the J end by 13 bases, with 16 bases between. CDR3 in amino acids: CASSAGSRQPTF. CDR3 bases: TGTGCCAGCAGCGCGGGGAGTAGGCAGCCCACCTTC.

This sequence joins TRBV6-5 and TRBJ2-3; 10 positions match TRBD1. CDR3 length: 14 residues. The germline CDR1 and CDR2 sequences are MNHEY and SVGAGI. The J segment lost 2 bases and the V segment lost 6 bases, leaving 2 bases of the junction unmatched. CDR3 bases: TGTGCCAGCAGCGGGACAGGGGTCACAGATACGCAGTATTTT. This codes for CASSGTGVTDTQYF.

The chain has TRBV18 and TRBJ1-1; D is uncertain. CDR1 is KGHSH and CDR2 is LQKENI in the germline V gene. The V and J ends lost 6 bases and 1 base respectively, with 9 bases between them. The CDR3 totals 13 residues. CDR3 protein: CASSPGENTEAFF. CDR3 nucleotide sequence: TGTGCCAGCTCCCCGGGTGAGAACACTGAAGCTTTCTTT. The complete variable domain, with remaining parts taken from reference TRBV18 and TRBJ1-1, reads NAGVMQNPRHLVRRRGQEARLRCSPMKGHSHVYWYRQLPEEGLKFMVYLQKENIIDESGMPKERFSAEFPKEGPSILRIQQVVRGDSAAYFCASSPGENTEAFFGQGTRLTVV.

The J gene is TRBJ2-1, the V gene TRBV10-3; a weak D match, TRBD2 (5 bases). In germline, CDR1 is ENHRY, CDR2 SYGVKD. V was shortened by 6 bases and J by 2 bases, with 20 bases between the two germline ends. There are 17 residues in the CDR3. DNA for the CDR3: TGTGCCATCAGCCCCGCCGGAGGCTTAAGCCCCTACAATGAGCAGTTCTTC. Protein product: CAISPAGGLSPYNEQFF.

The rearrangement joins TRBV21-1 to TRBJ2-1; the D segment call TRBD2 is taken from the table without a DNA check. TRBV21-1 is a documented pseudogene. The CDR3 covers 16 residues. CDR3 DNA sequence: TGTGCCAGCAGCGCCCCCAGCGGGAGCCCCTACAATGAGCAGTTCTTC. Residues: CASSAPSGSPYNEQFF.

The V gene is TRBV7-2, the J gene TRBJ2-3; TRBD1 might be the D (6 bases). The length of the CDR3 is 12 residues. The germline V and J ends were trimmed by 5 bases and 8 bases, with 11 bases remaining between them. Germline V lookup: CDR1 SGHTA, CDR2 FQGNSA. DNA for the CDR3: TGTGCCAGCAGCATGACAGGTCCTACGCAGTATTTT. Encoded protein: CASSMTGPTQYF.

This chain's CDR3 is CASSLAASGRDEQFF. CDR3 DNA sequence: TGCGCCAGCAGCTTGGCGGCTAGCGGGAGGGATGAGCAGTTCTTC. The chain has TRBV5-1 and TRBJ2-1; TRBD2 matches 12 bases. Germline values: CDR1 SGHRS, CDR2 YFSETQ. This CDR3 has 15 residues. J was trimmed by 8 bases and V by 0 bases; bases with no gene match: 3.

V gene TRBV19 combines with J gene TRBJ2-7, with 7 bases matching TRBD1. The V gene end was trimmed by 5 bases and the J gene end by 0 bases; junction bases not matched to a gene: 7. The CDR3 has 15 residues. CDR1 is LNHDA and CDR2 is SQIVND in the germline V gene (reference sequence). The CDR3: CASSVTQGNSYEQYF. CDR3 nucleotide sequence: TGTGCCAGTAGTGTCACACAGGGGAACTCCTACGAGCAGTACTTC.

The chain combines TRBV29-1 with TRBJ2-3; 7 positions match TRBD1. The CDR3 covers 17 residues. Trimming at V came to 3 bases and at J to 1 base, leaving 13 bases not matched to a gene. Germline V gene lookup returns CDR1 SQVTM and CDR2 ANQGSEA. In DNA form, the CDR3 reads TGCAGCGTTGACCCCGGGACAGTCCTCTTCGGCACAGATACGCAGTATTTT. Amino acid sequence: CSVDPGTVLFGTDTQYF.

This clone was seen more than once but under ten times. J is TRBJ1-1 and V is TRBV9, with D tentatively TRBD1 (6 bases). Trimming shortened V by 0 bases and J by 4 bases, and 10 bases separated the two germline ends. The CDR3 loop spans 14 amino acids. Germline CDR1 reads SGDLS; CDR2 reads YYNGEE. The CDR3 spells CASSVGGGATEAFF. CDR3 sequence (DNA): TGTGCCAGCAGCGTAGGAGGGGGAGCCACTGAAGCTTTCTTT.

The rearrangement links TRBV27 to TRBJ2-5, with TRBD2 identical over 8 bases. CDR1 is MNHEY and CDR2 is SMNVEV in the germline V gene (reference sequence). The ends lost 11 bases at V and 1 base at J; junction bases unmatched: 9. CDR3 length: 14 amino acids. Written as DNA, the CDR3 is TGTGCCGCCCGGGCAGCGGGGGTCCAAGAGACCCAGTACTTC. Translating it yields CAARAAGVQETQYF.

V usage is TRBV28 and J usage is TRBJ2-5; 7 positions agree with TRBD1. The ends lost 2 bases at V and 4 bases at J; junction bases unmatched: 10. Germline values: CDR1 MDHEN, CDR2 SYDVKM. CDR3 size: 16 residues. CDR3 region: CASSLDARGILETQYF. In DNA, the CDR3 is TGTGCCAGCAGTTTAGATGCCAGGGGGATTTTAGAGACCCAGTACTTC.

This clone was recorded a few times. The gene calls are TRBV2 and TRBJ1-3; D gene ambiguous. This CDR3 contains 12 residues. Trimming stripped 6 bases from V and 6 bases from J, with 9 bases between. The germline gives CDR1 SNHLY, CDR2 FYNNEI. CDR3 in amino acids: CASSVDTNTIYF. The CDR3 bases are TGTGCCAGCAGCGTCGACACAAACACCATATATTTT.

This clone turned up a few times. The genes are TRBV7-2 and TRBJ2-7; D might be TRBD2 (5 bases). This CDR3 spans 14 amino acids. The germline V gene encodes CDR1 SGHTA and CDR2 FQGNSA. V lost 1 base and J 4 bases, leaving 11 bases between the germline ends. Here the CDR3 reads CASSLVAGRYEQYF. CDR3 DNA sequence: TGTGCCAGCAGCTTAGTTGCGGGCCGTTACGAGCAGTACTTC.